What follows are 13 T cell receptor beta chains derived from one specimen sequenced in a study of monozygotic twins with inflammatory bowel disease. TCRdb processed the 5' RACE reads again and assigns one entry to each CDR3 protein, with no DNA. The data include roughly 160,000 distinct CDR3 sequences; the top ten clones carry just under 7.5%. The sequenced material came from blood. The origin of the receptors is a human donor with ulcerative colitis or Crohn's disease, or a healthy co-twin of an affected twin (not recorded which).

V gene TRBV5-1 combines with J gene TRBJ1-2. This CDR3 is built from 14 residues. CDR1 SGHRS and CDR2 YFSETQ come from the germline V gene. Here the CDR3 reads CASSLSWSNYGYTF.

The V gene is TRBV18, the J gene TRBJ2-5. The CDR3 is made up of 16 amino acids. The germline CDR1 and CDR2 sequences are KGHSH and LQKENI. The CDR3 loop reads CASSLERTWNGETQYF. The full variable domain, in which reference TRBV18 and TRBJ2-5 provide the parts outside the CDR3, is NAGVMQNPRHLVRRRGQEARLRCSPMKGHSHVYWYRQLPEEGLKFMVYLQKENIIDESGMPKERFSAEFPKEGPSILRIQQVVRGDSAAYFCASSLERTWNGETQYFGPGTRLLVL.

CDR3 in amino acids: CASSLGGTDEAFF. V gene TRBV7-2 combines with J gene TRBJ1-1; TCRdb's assignment of TRBD1 cannot be checked, as there is no DNA. This CDR3 has 13 residues. Germline CDR1 SGHTA, CDR2 FQGNSA.

The V gene is TRBV4-3, the J gene TRBJ2-3; TCRdb's assignment of TRBD2 cannot be checked, as there is no DNA. Germline CDR1 reads LGHNA; CDR2 reads YSLEER. CDR3 length equals 15 residues. The CDR3 protein is CASSHTSGVTDTQYF.

The chain carries TRBV27 and TRBJ2-4. The germline CDR1 and CDR2 sequences are MNHEY and SMNVEV (reference sequence). This CDR3 is built from 16 residues. This CDR3 reads CASSSPTLIAKNIQYF.

The chain joins TRBV12-3 or TRBV12-4 to TRBJ1-4; TCRdb's assignment of TRBD1 cannot be checked, as there is no DNA. The CDR3 has 15 residues. The CDR3 loop reads CASSRDRTTNEKLFF.

The chain joins TRBV7-2 to TRBJ2-7; TCRdb selects TRBD1, and the lack of DNA leaves this call unchecked. Germline loops: CDR1 SGHTA, CDR2 FQGNSA. The CDR3 sequence is 17 residues long. The CDR3 reads CASSLASAGGSSYEQYF. The full variable domain, its missing parts supplied by reference TRBV7-2 and TRBJ2-7, is GAGVSQSPSNKVTEKGKDVELRCDPISGHTALYWYRQSLGQGLEFLIYFQGNSAPDKSGLPSDRFSAERTGGSVSTLTIQRTQQEDSAVYLCASSLASAGGSSYEQYFGPGTRLTVT.

This sequence joins TRBV27 and TRBJ1-4; the D call of TRBD1 rests on TCRdb alone, since no DNA is present to check it. The germline V gene has CDR1 MNHEY and CDR2 SMNVEV (reference sequence). The length of the CDR3 is 16 residues. This chain's CDR3 is CASSPYRQGPYGKLFF.

This sequence joins TRBV19 and TRBJ1-2; TCRdb outputs TRBD1, but without DNA this stays unchecked. Germline CDR1 reads LNHDA; CDR2 reads SQIVND (reference sequence). CDR3 length: 15 amino acids. CDR3 amino acids: CASSATGQTNYGYTF.

This rearrangement joins TRBV20-1 to TRBJ2-7; the TCRdb call, TRBD2, lacks DNA for checking. The CDR3 length is 16 residues. From germline, CDR1 is DFQATT and CDR2 SNEGSKA (reference sequence). CDR3 in amino acids: CSARDLAGVAVYEQYF.

CDR3 sequence: CASSPGTGRITEAFF. The gene calls are TRBV6-1 and TRBJ1-1; lacking DNA, the TRBD1 call made by TCRdb goes unchecked. Per germline, CDR1 MNHNS and CDR2 SASEGT. The CDR3 totals 15 residues.

The chain employs TRBV29-1 and TRBJ2-2; no DNA is available, so the TRBD2 call from TCRdb remains unchecked. The CDR3 is 11 residues long. The germline gives CDR1 SQVTM, CDR2 ANQGSEA. CDR3 sequence: CSVGRAGELFF.

The chain couples TRBV7-2 to TRBJ2-7; the TRBD2 assignment by TCRdb is unverifiable without DNA. The CDR3 is 15 amino acids. From germline, CDR1 is SGHTA and CDR2 FQGNSA. The CDR3 is CASSLVSGSSYEQYF.